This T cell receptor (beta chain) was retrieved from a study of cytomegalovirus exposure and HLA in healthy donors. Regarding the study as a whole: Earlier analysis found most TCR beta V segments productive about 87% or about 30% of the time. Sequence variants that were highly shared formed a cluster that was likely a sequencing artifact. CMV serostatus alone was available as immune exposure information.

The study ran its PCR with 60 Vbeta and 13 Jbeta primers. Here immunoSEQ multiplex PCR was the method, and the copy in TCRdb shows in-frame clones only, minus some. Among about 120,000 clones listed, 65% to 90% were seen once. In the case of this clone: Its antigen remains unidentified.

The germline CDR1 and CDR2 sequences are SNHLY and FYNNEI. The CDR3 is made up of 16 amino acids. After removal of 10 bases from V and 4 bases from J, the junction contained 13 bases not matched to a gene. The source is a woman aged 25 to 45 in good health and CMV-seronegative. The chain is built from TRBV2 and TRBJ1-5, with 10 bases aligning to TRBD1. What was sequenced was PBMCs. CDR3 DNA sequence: TGTGCCACCCTACCGACAGGGGGCCAGGCAAATCAGCCCCAGCATTTT. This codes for CATLPTGGQANQPQHF.